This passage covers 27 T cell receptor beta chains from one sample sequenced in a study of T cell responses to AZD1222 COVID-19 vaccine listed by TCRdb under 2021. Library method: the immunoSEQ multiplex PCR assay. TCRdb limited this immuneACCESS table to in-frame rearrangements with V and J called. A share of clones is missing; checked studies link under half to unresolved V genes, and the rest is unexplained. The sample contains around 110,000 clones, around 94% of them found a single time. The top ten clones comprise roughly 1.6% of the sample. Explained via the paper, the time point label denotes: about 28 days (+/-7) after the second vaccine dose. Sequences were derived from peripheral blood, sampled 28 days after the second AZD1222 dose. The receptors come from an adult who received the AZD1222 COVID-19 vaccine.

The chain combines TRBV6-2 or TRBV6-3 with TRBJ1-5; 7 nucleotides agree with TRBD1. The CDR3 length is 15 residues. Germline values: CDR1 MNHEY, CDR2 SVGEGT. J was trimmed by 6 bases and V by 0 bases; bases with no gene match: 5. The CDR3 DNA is TGTGCCAGCAGTTACTCGGCAGGGGGTATTCAGCCCCAGCATTTT. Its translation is CASSYSAGGIQPQHF.

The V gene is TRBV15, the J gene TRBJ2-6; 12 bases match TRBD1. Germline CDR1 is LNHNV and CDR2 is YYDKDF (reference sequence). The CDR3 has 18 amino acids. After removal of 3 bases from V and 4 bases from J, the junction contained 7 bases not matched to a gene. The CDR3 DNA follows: TGTGCCACCAGCAGGCCGGGACAGGGGGCAGCCGGGGCCAACGTCCTGACTTTC. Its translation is CATSRPGQGAAGANVLTF.

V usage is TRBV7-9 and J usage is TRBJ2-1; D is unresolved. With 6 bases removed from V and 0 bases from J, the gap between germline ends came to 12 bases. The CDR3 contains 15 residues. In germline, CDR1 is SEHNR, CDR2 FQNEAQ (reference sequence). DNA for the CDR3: TGTGCCAGCAGACCCGTAAGCAGCTCCTACAATGAGCAGTTCTTC. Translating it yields CASRPVSSSYNEQFF.

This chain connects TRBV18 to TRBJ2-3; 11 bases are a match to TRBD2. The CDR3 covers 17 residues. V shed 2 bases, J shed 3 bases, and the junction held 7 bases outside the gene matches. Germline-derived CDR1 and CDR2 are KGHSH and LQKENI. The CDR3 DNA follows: TGTGCCAGCTCACCATCGGAAACTAGCGGGAGAACAGATACGCAGTATTTT. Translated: CASSPSETSGRTDTQYF.

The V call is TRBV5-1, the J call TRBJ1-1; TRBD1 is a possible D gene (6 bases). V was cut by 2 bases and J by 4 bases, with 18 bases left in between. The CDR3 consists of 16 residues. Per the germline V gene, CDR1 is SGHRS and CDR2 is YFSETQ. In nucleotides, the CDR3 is TGCGCCAGCAGCTTCGGGGGCCGGTCCGATTTCACTGAAGCTTTCTTT. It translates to CASSFGGRSDFTEAFF.

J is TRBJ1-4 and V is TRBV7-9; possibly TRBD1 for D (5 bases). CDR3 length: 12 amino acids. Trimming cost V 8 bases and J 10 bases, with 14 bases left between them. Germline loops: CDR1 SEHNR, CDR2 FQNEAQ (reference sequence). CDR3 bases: TGTGCCAGCGATAGCCGGGGGGGAAAACTGTTTTTT. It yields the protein CASDSRGGKLFF.

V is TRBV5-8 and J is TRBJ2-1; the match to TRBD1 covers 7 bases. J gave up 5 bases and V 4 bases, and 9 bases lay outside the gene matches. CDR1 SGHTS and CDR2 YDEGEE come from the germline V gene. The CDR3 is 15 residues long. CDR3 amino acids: CASSPRQGIHNEQFF. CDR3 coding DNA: TGTGCCAGCAGCCCGAGACAGGGTATCCACAATGAGCAGTTCTTC.

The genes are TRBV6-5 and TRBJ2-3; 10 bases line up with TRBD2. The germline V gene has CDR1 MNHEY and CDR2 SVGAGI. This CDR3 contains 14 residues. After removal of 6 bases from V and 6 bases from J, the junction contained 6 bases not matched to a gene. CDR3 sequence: CASSSAGGTDTQYF. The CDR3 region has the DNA TGTGCCAGCAGCTCAGCGGGAGGGACGGATACGCAGTATTTT.

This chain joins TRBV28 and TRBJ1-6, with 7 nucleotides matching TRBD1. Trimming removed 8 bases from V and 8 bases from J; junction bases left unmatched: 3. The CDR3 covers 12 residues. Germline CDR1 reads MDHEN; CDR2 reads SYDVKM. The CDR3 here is CASWTGYSPLHF. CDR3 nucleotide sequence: TGTGCCAGCTGGACAGGATATTCACCCCTCCACTTT.

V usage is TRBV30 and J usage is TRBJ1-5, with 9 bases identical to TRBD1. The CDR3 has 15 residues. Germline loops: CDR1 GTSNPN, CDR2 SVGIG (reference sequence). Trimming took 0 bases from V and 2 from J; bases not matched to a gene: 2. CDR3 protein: CAWSVWDRGNQPQHF. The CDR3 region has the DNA TGTGCCTGGAGTGTATGGGACAGGGGCAATCAGCCCCAGCATTTT.

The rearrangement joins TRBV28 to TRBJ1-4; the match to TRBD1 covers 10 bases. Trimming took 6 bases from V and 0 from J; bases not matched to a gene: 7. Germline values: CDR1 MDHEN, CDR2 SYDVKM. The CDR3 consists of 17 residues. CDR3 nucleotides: TGTGCCAGCAGACGACAGGGGGCAAGGGCAACTAATGAAAAACTGTTTTTT. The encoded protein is CASRRQGARATNEKLFF.

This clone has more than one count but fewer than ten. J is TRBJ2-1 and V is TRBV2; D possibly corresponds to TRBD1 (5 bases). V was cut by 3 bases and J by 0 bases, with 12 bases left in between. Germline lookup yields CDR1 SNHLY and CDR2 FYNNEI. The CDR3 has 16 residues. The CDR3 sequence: CASSDRGTSSYNEQFF. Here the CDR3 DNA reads TGTGCCAGCAGTGATAGGGGAACAAGCTCCTACAATGAGCAGTTCTTC.

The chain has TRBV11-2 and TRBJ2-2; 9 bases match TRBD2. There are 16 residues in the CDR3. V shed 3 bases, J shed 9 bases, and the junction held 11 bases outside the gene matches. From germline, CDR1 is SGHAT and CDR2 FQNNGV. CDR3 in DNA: TGTGCCAGCAGCTTCCCTAGCGGGACCATCCCCCGGGAGCTGTTTTTT. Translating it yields CASSFPSGTIPRELFF.

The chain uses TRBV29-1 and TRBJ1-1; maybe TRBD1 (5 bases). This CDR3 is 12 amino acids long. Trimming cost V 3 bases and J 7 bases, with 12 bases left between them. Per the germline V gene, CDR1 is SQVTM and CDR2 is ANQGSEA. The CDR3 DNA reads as TGCAGCGTTGAGGGGCTCCAGGTTGAAGCTTTCTTT. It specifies CSVEGLQVEAFF.

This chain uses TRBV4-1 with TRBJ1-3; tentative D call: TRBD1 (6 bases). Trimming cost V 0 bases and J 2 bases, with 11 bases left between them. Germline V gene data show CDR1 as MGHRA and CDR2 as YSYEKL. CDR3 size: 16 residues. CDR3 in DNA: TGCGCCAGCAGCCAAGAGGCCGGACAGCCTGGAAACACCATATATTTT. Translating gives CASSQEAGQPGNTIYF.

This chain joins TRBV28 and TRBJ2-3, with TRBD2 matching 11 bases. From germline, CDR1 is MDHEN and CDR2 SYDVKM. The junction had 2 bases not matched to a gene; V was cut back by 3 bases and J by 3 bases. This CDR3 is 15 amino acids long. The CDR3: CASSLTSGMTDTQYF. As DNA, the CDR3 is TGTGCCAGCAGTTTGACTAGCGGGATGACAGATACGCAGTATTTT.

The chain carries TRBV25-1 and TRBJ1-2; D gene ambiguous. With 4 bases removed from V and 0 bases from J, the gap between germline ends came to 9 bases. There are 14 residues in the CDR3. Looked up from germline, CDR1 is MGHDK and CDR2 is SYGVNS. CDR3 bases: TGTGCCAGCAGTGGACTTCAAGCTAACTATGGCTACACCTTC. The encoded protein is CASSGLQANYGYTF.

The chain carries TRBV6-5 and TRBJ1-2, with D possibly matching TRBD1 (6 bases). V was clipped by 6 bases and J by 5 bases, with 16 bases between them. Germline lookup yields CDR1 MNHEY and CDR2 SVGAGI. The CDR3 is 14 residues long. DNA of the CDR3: TGTGCCAGCAGCCTTAATCGGGACAATTATGGCTACACCTTC. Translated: CASSLNRDNYGYTF.

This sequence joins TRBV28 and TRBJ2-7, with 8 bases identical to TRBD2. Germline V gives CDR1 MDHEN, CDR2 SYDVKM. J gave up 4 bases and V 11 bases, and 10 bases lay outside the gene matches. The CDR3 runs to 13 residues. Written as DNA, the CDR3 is TGTGCCCTCGGGGGGGTTAGATTTTACGAGCAGTACTTC. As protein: CALGGVRFYEQYF.

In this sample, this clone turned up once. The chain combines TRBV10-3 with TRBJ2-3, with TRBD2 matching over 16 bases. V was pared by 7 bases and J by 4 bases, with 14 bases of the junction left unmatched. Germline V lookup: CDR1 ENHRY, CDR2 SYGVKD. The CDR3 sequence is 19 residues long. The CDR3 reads CAITSGLAGGPLKADTQYF. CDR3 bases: TGTGCCATCACCTCGGGACTAGCGGGAGGGCCTCTTAAGGCAGATACGCAGTATTTT.

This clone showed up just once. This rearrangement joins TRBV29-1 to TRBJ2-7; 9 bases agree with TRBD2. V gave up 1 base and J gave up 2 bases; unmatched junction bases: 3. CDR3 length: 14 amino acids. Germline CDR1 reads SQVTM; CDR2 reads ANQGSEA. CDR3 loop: CSVEVAGDAYEQYF. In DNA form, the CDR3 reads TGCAGCGTTGAAGTAGCGGGAGACGCCTACGAGCAGTACTTC.

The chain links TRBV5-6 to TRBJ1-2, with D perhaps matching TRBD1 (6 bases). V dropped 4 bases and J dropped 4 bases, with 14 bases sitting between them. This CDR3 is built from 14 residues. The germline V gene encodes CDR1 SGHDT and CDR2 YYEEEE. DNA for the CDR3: TGTGCCAGCAGCAACCGGGACAACCTCTATGGCTACACCTTC. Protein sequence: CASSNRDNLYGYTF.

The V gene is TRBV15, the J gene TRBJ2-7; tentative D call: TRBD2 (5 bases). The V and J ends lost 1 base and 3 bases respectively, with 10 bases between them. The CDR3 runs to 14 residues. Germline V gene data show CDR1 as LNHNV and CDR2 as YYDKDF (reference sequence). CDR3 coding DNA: TGTGCCACCAGCAGAGGATTGGGGAGCTACGAGCAGTACTTC. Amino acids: CATSRGLGSYEQYF.

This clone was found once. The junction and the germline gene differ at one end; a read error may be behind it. CDR3 loop: CASSYAGDRGYEQYF. CDR3 DNA: TGTGCCAGCAGTTACGCCGGGGACAGGGGATACGAACAGTACTTC. This sequence joins TRBV9 and TRBJ2-7; 10 nucleotides line up with TRBD1. The CDR3 loop spans 15 amino acids. Germline V CDR1 and CDR2: SGDLS, YYNGEE.

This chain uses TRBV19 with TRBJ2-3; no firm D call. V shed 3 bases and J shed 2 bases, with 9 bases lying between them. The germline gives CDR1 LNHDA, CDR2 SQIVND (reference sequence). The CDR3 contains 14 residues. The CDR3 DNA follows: TGTGCCAGTAGTATCAATGGGAACACAGATACGCAGTATTTT. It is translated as CASSINGNTDTQYF.

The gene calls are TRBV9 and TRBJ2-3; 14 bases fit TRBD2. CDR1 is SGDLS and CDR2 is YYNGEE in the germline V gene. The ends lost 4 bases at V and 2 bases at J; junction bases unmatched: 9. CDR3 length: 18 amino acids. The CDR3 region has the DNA TGTGCCAGCAGCTCAGGGACTAGCGGGGGTGGGGTCACAGATACGCAGTATTTT. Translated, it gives CASSSGTSGGGVTDTQYF.

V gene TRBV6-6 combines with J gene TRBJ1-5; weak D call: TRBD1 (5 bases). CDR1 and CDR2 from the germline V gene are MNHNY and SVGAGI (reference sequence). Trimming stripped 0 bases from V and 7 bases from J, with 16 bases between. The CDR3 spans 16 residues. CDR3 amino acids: CASSYSIVQGWQPQHF. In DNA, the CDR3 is TGTGCCAGCAGTTACTCGATAGTGCAGGGATGGCAGCCCCAGCATTTT.